The 24 T cell receptor beta chains below all came from one sample that was sequenced in a study of blood T cell repertoires in COVID-19. TCRdb's table, derived via immunoSEQ multiplex PCR, lists solely in-frame clones and lacks some. The sample holds over 150,000 clones; around nine tenths are singletons and the top ten take about 2.5%. The specimen sequenced was peripheral blood. Source of these receptors: a woman of 80 years or more with COVID-19, enrolled during active disease.

The rearrangement joins TRBV7-6 to TRBJ1-2; 7 bases line up with TRBD1. Germline V gene data show CDR1 as SGHVS and CDR2 as FNYEAQ. The CDR3 sequence is 14 residues long. J lost 2 bases, V lost 6 bases, and 6 bases had no gene match. The CDR3 bases are TGTGCCAGCAGATACCCGGACAGGAACTATGGCTACACCTTC. Translating gives CASRYPDRNYGYTF.

The V and J genes are TRBV5-4 and TRBJ2-5, with TRBD1 as a possible D gene (6 bases). The V gene lost 5 bases and the J gene lost 1 base, with 9 bases spanning the gap. This CDR3 spans 13 amino acids. Germline CDR1 reads SGHNT; CDR2 reads YYREEE (reference sequence). This CDR3 is CASRPDSQETQYF. CDR3 in DNA: TGTGCCAGCAGGCCGGACAGCCAAGAGACCCAGTACTTC.

The V and J genes are TRBV14 and TRBJ2-7, with D perhaps matching TRBD1 (6 bases). Germline V CDR1 and CDR2: SGHDN, FVKESK. Trimming removed 6 bases from V and 1 base from J, with 13 bases in between. CDR3 length: 14 residues. Here the CDR3 DNA reads TGTGCCAGCAGTATTTACAGGGATTCCTACGAGCAGTACTTC. It translates to CASSIYRDSYEQYF.

J is TRBJ2-7 and V is TRBV5-6, with TRBD1 identical over 8 bases. Unmatched junction bases numbered 8, after V lost 4 bases and J lost 5 bases. The CDR3 loop spans 14 amino acids. The germline V gene has CDR1 SGHDT and CDR2 YYEEEE. CDR3 coding DNA: TGTGCCAGCAGCCTACAGGGGGTTGGTAACGAGCAGTACTTC. Its protein product is CASSLQGVGNEQYF.

This rearrangement joins TRBV28 to TRBJ1-5; TRBD1 aligns across 10 bases. Per germline, CDR1 MDHEN and CDR2 SYDVKM. V shed 1 base, J shed 4 bases, and the junction held 4 bases outside the gene matches. The CDR3 is 16 residues long. CDR3 DNA: TGTGCCAGCAGTTTATTCGGGACAGGGGAAAATCAGCCCCAGCATTTT. Its protein product is CASSLFGTGENQPQHF.

J is TRBJ1-2 and V is TRBV6-2 or TRBV6-3, with 9 bases fitting TRBD1. The ends lost 5 bases at V and 5 bases at J; junction bases unmatched: 3. The CDR3 length is 13 residues. Germline V gene sequence: CDR1 MNHEY, CDR2 SVGEGT. CDR3 nucleotides: TGTGCCAGCAGTCCCGGGACAGGGTATGGCTACACCTTC. Translated: CASSPGTGYGYTF.

The chain uses TRBV7-9 and TRBJ2-1; possibly TRBD2 for D (6 bases). Trimming cost V 1 base and J 3 bases, with 10 bases left between them. This CDR3 has 15 residues. The V gene's germline CDR1 is SEHNR and CDR2 FQNEAQ (reference sequence). This CDR3 is CASSLGTNRYNEQFF. The CDR3 nucleotides read TGTGCCAGCAGCTTAGGGACTAACCGCTACAATGAGCAGTTCTTC.

In this sample, this clone turned up once. This chain joins TRBV7-2 and TRBJ2-5, with D possibly TRBD2 on 6 matching bases. Germline loops: CDR1 SGHTA, CDR2 FQGNSA. V shed 5 bases and J shed 1 base, with 14 bases lying between them. The CDR3 is 15 residues long. In nucleotides, the CDR3 is TGTGCCAGCAGCCGGGTGGAGGGGCTCCAAGAGACCCAGTACTTC. It specifies CASSRVEGLQETQYF. The full variable domain, rest sourced from reference TRBV7-2 and TRBJ2-5, is GAGVSQSPSNKVTEKGKDVELRCDPISGHTALYWYRQSLGQGLEFLIYFQGNSAPDKSGLPSDRFSAERTGGSVSTLTIQRTQQEDSAVYLCASSRVEGLQETQYFGPGTRLLVL.

This clone was detected only once. The rearrangement uses TRBV4-3 and TRBJ2-5; 9 nucleotides agree with TRBD1. This CDR3 is 18 amino acids long. Germline V gives CDR1 LGHNA, CDR2 YSLEER. V lost 2 bases to trimming and J lost 2 bases; unmatched junction nucleotides: 12. The CDR3 coding sequence is TGCGCCAGCAGCCAAAGCCCACAAACCGGGACAGGGCAAGAGACCCAGTACTTC. This translates into CASSQSPQTGTGQETQYF.

The rearrangement joins TRBV27 to TRBJ2-1; the D gene is possibly TRBD1 (6 bases). From germline, CDR1 is MNHEY and CDR2 SMNVEV (reference sequence). This CDR3 has 15 amino acids. Trimming removed 2 bases at V and 4 bases at J, with 12 bases between. CDR3 coding DNA: TGTGCCAGCAGTTTACTGGACAGTCGATACAATGAGCAGTTCTTC. Encoded protein: CASSLLDSRYNEQFF.

CDR3 nucleotides: TGTGCCAGCAGCAAAGAACTTAATGAAAAACTGTTTTTT. Protein: CASSKELNEKLFF. V is TRBV21-1 and J is TRBJ1-4. TRBV21-1 is deemed a pseudogene. The CDR3 loop spans 13 amino acids.

The J gene is TRBJ2-3, the V gene TRBV28, with 7 bases aligning to TRBD1. Per the germline V gene, CDR1 is MDHEN and CDR2 is SYDVKM. The trim removed 10 bases at V and 0 bases at J, leaving 10 bases unmatched. This CDR3 contains 15 residues. The CDR3 nucleotides are TGTGCCACTCGGGACAGTCTTTCTAGCACAGATACGCAGTATTTT. This translates into CATRDSLSSTDTQYF.

This clone was observed a handful of times. One end of the junction fails to match germline, which may point to a read error. This rearrangement joins TRBV3-1 (or the pseudogene TRBV3-2) to TRBJ2-7; no definite D call. This CDR3 has 11 amino acids. CDR1 and CDR2 (germline): LGHDT, YNNKEL (reference sequence). CDR3 DNA sequence: TGTGCCAGCAGCCAGGCCCCAGAGCGGTACTTC. It encodes CASSQAPERYF.

The J gene is TRBJ1-4, the V gene TRBV9; TRBD1 matches at 7 bases. The CDR3 contains 15 residues. Germline V gene lookup returns CDR1 SGDLS and CDR2 YYNGEE. Trimming removed 3 bases from V and 7 bases from J; junction bases left unmatched: 9. CDR3 in amino acids: CASSDRPGTAEKLFF. The CDR3 bases are TGTGCCAGCAGCGACCGGCCCGGGACAGCTGAAAAACTGTTTTTT.

CDR3 sequence (DNA): TGTGCCAGTAACCCACGGCGAGGGTACAATGAGCAGTTCTTC. Translating it yields CASNPRRGYNEQFF. V gene TRBV19 combines with J gene TRBJ2-1, with D tentatively TRBD2 (5 bases). The V end was cut by 7 bases, the J end by 4 bases, with 14 bases between. The V gene's germline CDR1 is LNHDA and CDR2 SQIVND (reference sequence). The CDR3 spans 14 residues.

Here the CDR3 reads CATSDSTGGNTEAFF. The CDR3 nucleotides read TGTGCCACCAGTGATTCGACAGGGGGGAACACTGAAGCTTTCTTT. This chain links TRBV24-1 with TRBJ1-1, with 9 bases matching TRBD1. The V gene end was trimmed by 2 bases and the J gene end by 1 base; junction bases not matched to a gene: 1. Germline CDR1 reads KGHDR; CDR2 reads SFDVKD. The CDR3 is 15 amino acids.

V gene TRBV18 combines with J gene TRBJ2-7, with TRBD2 identical over 8 bases. The CDR3 sequence is 14 residues long. Germline V gene sequence: CDR1 KGHSH, CDR2 LQKENI. V was clipped by 3 bases and J by 2 bases; unmatched bases: 3. CDR3 sequence: CASSPSAGAYEQYF. The CDR3 DNA follows: TGTGCCAGCTCACCCTCAGCGGGAGCCTACGAGCAGTACTTC.

This sequence joins TRBV10-3 and TRBJ2-3, with TRBD2 identical over 8 bases. The J segment lost 6 bases and the V segment lost 3 bases, leaving 8 bases of the junction unmatched. CDR3 length equals 15 residues. Looked up from germline, CDR1 is ENHRY and CDR2 is SYGVKD. CDR3 nucleotides: TGTGCCATCAGTGACCCCCGGGAGGGGGGGGATACGCAGTATTTT. Protein sequence: CAISDPREGGDTQYF.

The chain links TRBV28 to TRBJ1-5, with 7 nucleotides matching TRBD1. V lost 6 bases, J lost 6 bases, and 8 bases stayed unmatched. This CDR3 has 14 residues. CDR1 is MDHEN, CDR2 SYDVKM, per germline. The CDR3 here is CASRVQGYGQPQHF. CDR3 coding DNA: TGTGCCAGCAGGGTACAGGGGTATGGTCAGCCCCAGCATTTT.

J is TRBJ2-7 and V is TRBV5-1; 9 positions match TRBD2. V lost 2 bases and J lost 0; bases outside the gene matches: 3. CDR3 length: 15 amino acids. The V gene's germline CDR1 is SGHRS and CDR2 YFSETQ. This CDR3 reads CASSLSGRSSYEQYF. DNA of the CDR3: TGCGCCAGCAGCTTAAGCGGGAGGAGCTCCTACGAGCAGTACTTC.

This rearrangement joins TRBV9 to TRBJ2-7, with D possibly TRBD2 on 6 matching bases. This CDR3 has 15 amino acids. V lost 2 bases to trimming and J lost 4 bases, with 16 bases between them. Germline CDR1 reads SGDLS; CDR2 reads YYNGEE. The CDR3 coding sequence is TGTGCCAGCAGCGTTGGCCAGGGACTTGGGTACGAGCAGTACTTC. Translated, it gives CASSVGQGLGYEQYF. The full variable domain, rest sourced from reference TRBV9 and TRBJ2-7, is DSGVTQTPKHLITATGQRVTLRCSPRSGDLSVYWYQQSLDQGLQFLIQYYNGEERAKGNILERFSAQQFPDLHSELNLSSLELGDSALYFCASSVGQGLGYEQYFGPGTRLTVT.

This sequence joins TRBV29-1 and TRBJ2-7; weak D call: TRBD1 (6 bases). Germline CDR1 reads SQVTM; CDR2 reads ANQGSEA. This CDR3 comprises 12 residues. Trimming removed 2 bases from V and 3 bases from J, with 8 bases in between. CDR3 sequence: CSVEQGRYEQYF. DNA of the CDR3: TGCAGCGTTGAACAGGGGCGCTACGAGCAGTACTTC.

The chain links TRBV29-1 to TRBJ1-1; TRBD1 agrees at 10 bases. J lost 4 bases, V lost 7 bases, and 3 bases had no gene match. Germline V gives CDR1 SQVTM, CDR2 ANQGSEA. The CDR3 sequence is 12 residues long. CDR3 amino acids: CSAWDRGTEAFF. DNA for the CDR3: TGCAGCGCTTGGGACAGGGGCACTGAAGCTTTCTTT. The variable domain in full, completed from reference TRBV29-1 and TRBJ1-1, reads SAVISQKPSRDICQRGTSLTIQCQVDSQVTMMFWYRQQPGQSLTLIATANQGSEATYESGFVIDKFPISRPNLTFSTLTVSNMSPEDSSIYLCSAWDRGTEAFFGQGTRLTVV.

The chain uses TRBV19 and TRBJ2-7, with 9 bases that match TRBD1. Germline lookup yields CDR1 LNHDA and CDR2 SQIVND (reference sequence). The CDR3 totals 13 residues. V trimming: 5 bases; J trimming: 6 bases; junction bases outside the gene matches: 5. The CDR3 DNA sequence: TGTGCCAGTAGTGGGACAGGGATGAGCGAGCAGTACTTC. Translating gives CASSGTGMSEQYF.